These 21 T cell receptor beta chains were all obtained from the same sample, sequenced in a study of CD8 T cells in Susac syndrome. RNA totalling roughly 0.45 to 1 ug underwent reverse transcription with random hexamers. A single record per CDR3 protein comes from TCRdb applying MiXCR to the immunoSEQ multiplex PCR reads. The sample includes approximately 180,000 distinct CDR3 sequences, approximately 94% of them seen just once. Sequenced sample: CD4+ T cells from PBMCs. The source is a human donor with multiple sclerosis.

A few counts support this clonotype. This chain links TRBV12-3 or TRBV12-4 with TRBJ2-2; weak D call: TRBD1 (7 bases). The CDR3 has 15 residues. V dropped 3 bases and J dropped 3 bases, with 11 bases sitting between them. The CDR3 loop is CASSLAGGHTGELFF. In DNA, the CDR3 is TGTGCCAGCAGTTTGGCAGGGGGGCACACCGGGGAGCTGTTTTTT.

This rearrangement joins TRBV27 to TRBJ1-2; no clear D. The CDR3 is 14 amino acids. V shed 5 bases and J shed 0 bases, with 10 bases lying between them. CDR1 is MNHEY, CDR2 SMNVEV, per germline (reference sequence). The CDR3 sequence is CASSRTVPNYGYTF. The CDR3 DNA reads TGTGCCAGCAGTCGGACGGTGCCTAACTATGGCTACACCTTC.

CDR3 bases: TGCAGCGTTGACCCCCCCACGGGCTACACCTTC. Amino acid sequence: CSVDPPTGYTF. The rearrangement joins TRBV29-1 to TRBJ1-2; no clear D. The CDR3 covers 11 residues. Trimming left V 3 bases short and J 8 bases short, with 10 bases between. Germline CDR1 reads SQVTM; CDR2 reads ANQGSEA.

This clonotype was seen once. CDR3 protein: CASTTSGGARNEQFF. Here the CDR3 DNA reads TGTGCCAGCACGACTAGCGGGGGGGCCCGCAATGAGCAGTTCTTC. V is TRBV12-3 or TRBV12-4 and J is TRBJ2-1; 14 nucleotides line up with TRBD2. V was clipped by 7 bases and J by 6 bases; unmatched bases: 5. This CDR3 is built from 15 residues.

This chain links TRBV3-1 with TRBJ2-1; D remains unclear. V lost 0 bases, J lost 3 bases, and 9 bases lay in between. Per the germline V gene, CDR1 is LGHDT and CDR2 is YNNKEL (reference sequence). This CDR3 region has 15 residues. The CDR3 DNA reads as TGTGCCAGCAGCCAAGATCCCCTGAGCTACAATGAGCAGTTCTTC. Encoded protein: CASSQDPLSYNEQFF.

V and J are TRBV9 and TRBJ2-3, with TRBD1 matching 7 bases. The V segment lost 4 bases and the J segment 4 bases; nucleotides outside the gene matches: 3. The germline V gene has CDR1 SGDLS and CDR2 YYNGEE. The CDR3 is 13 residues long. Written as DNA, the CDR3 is TGTGCCAGCAGCTCGACAGGGCCAGATACGCAGTATTTT. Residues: CASSSTGPDTQYF.

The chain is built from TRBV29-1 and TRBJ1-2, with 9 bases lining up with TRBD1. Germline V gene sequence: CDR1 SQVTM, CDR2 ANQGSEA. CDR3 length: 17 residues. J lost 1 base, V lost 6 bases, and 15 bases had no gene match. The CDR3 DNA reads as TGCAGCGTCCTAGCCCGGGACAGGGTGAAACTTAACTATGGCTACACCTTC. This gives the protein CSVLARDRVKLNYGYTF.

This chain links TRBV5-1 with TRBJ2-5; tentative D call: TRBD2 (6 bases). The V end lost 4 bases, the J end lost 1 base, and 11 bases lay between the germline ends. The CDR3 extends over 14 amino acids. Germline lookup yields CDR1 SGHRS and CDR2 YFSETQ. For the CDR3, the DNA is TGCGCCAGCAGCGTTGCGGGGATCCAAGAGACCCAGTACTTC. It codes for CASSVAGIQETQYF. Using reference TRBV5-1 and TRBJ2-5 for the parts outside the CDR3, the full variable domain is KAGVTQTPRYLIKTRGQQVTLSCSPISGHRSVSWYQQTPGQGLQFLFEYFSETQRNKGNFPGRFSGRQFSNSRSEMNVSTLELGDSALYLCASSVAGIQETQYFGPGTRLLVL.

The CDR3 nucleotides read TGTGCCTCGAACCCGGGGGCGAAGGGCTACACCTTC. Its translation: CASNPGAKGYTF. The chain recombines TRBV30 with TRBJ1-2, with D perhaps TRBD1 (6 bases). The V end lost 7 bases, the J end lost 8 bases, and 17 bases lay between the germline ends. In germline, CDR1 is GTSNPN, CDR2 SVGIG (reference sequence). The CDR3 has 12 amino acids.

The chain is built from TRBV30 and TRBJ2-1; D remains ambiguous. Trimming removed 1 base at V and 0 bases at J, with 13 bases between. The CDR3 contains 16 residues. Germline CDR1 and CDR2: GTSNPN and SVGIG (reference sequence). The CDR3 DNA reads TGTGCCTGGAGTGGATGGTCCAGGAGCTCCTACAATGAGCAGTTCTTC. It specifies CAWSGWSRSSYNEQFF.

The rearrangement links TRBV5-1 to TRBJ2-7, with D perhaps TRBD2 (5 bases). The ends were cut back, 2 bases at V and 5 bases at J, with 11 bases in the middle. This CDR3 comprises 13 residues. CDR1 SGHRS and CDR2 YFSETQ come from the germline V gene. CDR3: CASSFEGSHEQYF. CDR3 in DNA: TGCGCCAGCAGCTTCGAGGGTTCCCACGAGCAGTACTTC.

CDR3 amino acids: CASSIRGGTGSGPSDTQYF. The CDR3 DNA follows: TGTGCCAGCAGCATTCGAGGGGGGACAGGTAGTGGTCCGTCCGATACGCAGTATTTT. The rearrangement joins TRBV21-1 to TRBJ2-3; the D segment call TRBD1 is taken from the table without a DNA check. TRBV21-1 is assigned pseudogene status. This CDR3 is built from 19 residues.

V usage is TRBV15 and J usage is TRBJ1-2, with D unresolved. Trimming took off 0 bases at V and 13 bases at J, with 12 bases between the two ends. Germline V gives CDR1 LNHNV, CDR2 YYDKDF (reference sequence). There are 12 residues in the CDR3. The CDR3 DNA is TGTGCCACCAGCAGAGATTCGGGCAGCTGCACCTTC. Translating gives CATSRDSGSCTF.

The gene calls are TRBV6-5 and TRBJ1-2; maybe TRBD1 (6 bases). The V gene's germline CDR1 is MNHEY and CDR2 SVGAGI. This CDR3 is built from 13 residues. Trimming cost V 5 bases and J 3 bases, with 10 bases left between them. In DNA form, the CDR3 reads TGTGCCAGCAGTGCAGGGGACCACTATGGCTACACCTTC. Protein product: CASSAGDHYGYTF.

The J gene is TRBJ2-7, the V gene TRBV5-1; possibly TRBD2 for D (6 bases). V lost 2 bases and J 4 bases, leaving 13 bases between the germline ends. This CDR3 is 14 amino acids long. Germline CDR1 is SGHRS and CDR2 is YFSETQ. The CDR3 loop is CASSFGGARYEQYF. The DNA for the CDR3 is TGCGCCAGCAGCTTCGGGGGAGCTCGGTACGAGCAGTACTTC.

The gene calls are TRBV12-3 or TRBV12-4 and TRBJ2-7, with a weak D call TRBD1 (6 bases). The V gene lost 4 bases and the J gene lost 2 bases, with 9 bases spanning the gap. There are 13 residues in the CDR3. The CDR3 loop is CASSSRQAYEQYF. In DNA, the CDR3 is TGTGCCAGCAGTTCCCGACAGGCCTACGAGCAGTACTTC.

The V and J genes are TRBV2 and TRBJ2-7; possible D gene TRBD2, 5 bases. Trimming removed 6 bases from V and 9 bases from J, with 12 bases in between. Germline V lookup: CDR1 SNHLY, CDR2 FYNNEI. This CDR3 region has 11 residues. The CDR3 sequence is CASSDYILQYF. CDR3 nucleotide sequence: TGTGCCAGCAGCGACTACATTTTGCAGTACTTC.

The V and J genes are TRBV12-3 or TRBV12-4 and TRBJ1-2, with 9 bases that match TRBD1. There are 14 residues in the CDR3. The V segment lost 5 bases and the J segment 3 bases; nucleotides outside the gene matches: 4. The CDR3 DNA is TGTGCCAGCAGTGGGACAGGGTCTCACTATGGCTACACCTTC. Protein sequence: CASSGTGSHYGYTF.

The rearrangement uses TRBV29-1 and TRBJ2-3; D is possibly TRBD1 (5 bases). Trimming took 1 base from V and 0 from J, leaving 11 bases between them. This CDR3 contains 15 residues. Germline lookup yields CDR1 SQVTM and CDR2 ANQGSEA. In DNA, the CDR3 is TGCAGCGTTGAAGCGACAGATCCTAGCACAGATACGCAGTATTTT. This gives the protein CSVEATDPSTDTQYF.

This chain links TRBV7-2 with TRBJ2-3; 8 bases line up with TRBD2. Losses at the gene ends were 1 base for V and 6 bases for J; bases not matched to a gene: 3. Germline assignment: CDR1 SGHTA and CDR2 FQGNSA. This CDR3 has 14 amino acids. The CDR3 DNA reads TGTGCCAGCAGCTTAGTTAGCGGGGAGGATACGCAGTATTTT. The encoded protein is CASSLVSGEDTQYF.

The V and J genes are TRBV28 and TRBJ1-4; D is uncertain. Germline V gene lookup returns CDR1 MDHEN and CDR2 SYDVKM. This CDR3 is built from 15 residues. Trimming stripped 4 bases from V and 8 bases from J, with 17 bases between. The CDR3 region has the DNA TGTGCCAGCAGTTCCCCCCGCAGCGGGTCGGAAAAACTGTTTTTT. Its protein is CASSSPRSGSEKLFF.